The clone carrying this T cell receptor beta chain was counted between two and nine times. Its antigen is still unknown. The data were taken from a study of human T cells and chemical hapten exposure. Regarding the study as a whole: Those TCRs sitting above 1 in 1000 frequency stayed the same with DPC sensitization. Expanded TCR counts at PT1 went up together with patch test score, a positive correlation.

TCRdb independently ran MiXCR on the RACE reads; one entry per CDR3 protein. In the table there are just under 350,000 distinct CDR3 sequences, approximately 6.9% of which are singletons. Time point in this sample: patch test 1, 2 weeks after DPC sensitization. Indicated treatment: therapeutic diphenylcyclopropenone sensitization with weekly scalp DPC. Whole blood, unfractionated, served as the material for total RNA extraction. V shed 4 bases and J 4 bases; nucleotides not matched to a gene: 4. The CDR3 contains 16 residues. The germline gives CDR1 SGHRS, CDR2 YFSETQ. This chain connects TRBV5-1 to TRBJ2-2, with 13 bases aligning to TRBD2. This specimen consisted of whole blood, obtained in connection with sensitization to the hapten diphenylcyclopropenone (DPC). This clonotype was obtained from a woman aged 18-29 years with alopecia areata. Some clones in this sample may be carry-over from other donors' samples. This CDR3 reads CASSAGLAGSTGELFF. The CDR3, as DNA: TGCGCCAGCAGCGCGGGACTAGCGGGGAGCACCGGGGAGCTGTTTTTT. The full variable domain, completed using reference TRBV5-1 and TRBJ2-2, is KAGVTQTPRYLIKTRGQQVTLSCSPISGHRSVSWYQQTPGQGLQFLFEYFSETQRNKGNFPGRFSGRQFSNSRSEMNVSTLELGDSALYLCASSAGLAGSTGELFFGEGSRLTVL.